The 7 T cell receptor beta chains given below trace back to one sample, sequenced in a study of graft-versus-host responses after intestinal transplantation. TCRdb keeps only in-frame clones here, not all; method: immunoSEQ multiplex PCR. The data hold roughly 21,000 clones, with 30% to 40% observed a single time. Irradiated, violet-dye-labeled stimulators (roughly 200,000) were plated alongside roughly 200,000 CFSE-labeled responders. The sequences come from alloreactive CD8+ T cells from a mixed lymphocyte reaction culture, collected before intestinal transplant. The subset here: CFSE-low proliferating T cells sorted from approximately 6-day pre-transplant mixed lymphocyte reaction (GvH or HvG direction). These receptors were obtained from a human patient who received an intestinal transplant.

The V and J genes are TRBV30 and TRBJ1-1; D remains unclear. With 3 bases removed from V and 5 bases from J, the gap between germline ends came to 7 bases. The CDR3 totals 11 residues. CDR1 GTSNPN and CDR2 SVGIG come from the germline V gene (reference sequence). The CDR3 loop is CAWRTLTEAFF. CDR3 nucleotide sequence: TGTGCCTGGAGGACCTTGACTGAAGCTTTCTTT.

This clone came up a few times. The chain carries TRBV5-4 and TRBJ1-2; TRBD1 matches 7 bases. V shed 3 bases and J 3 bases; nucleotides not matched to a gene: 5. The CDR3 loop spans 14 amino acids. CDR1 and CDR2 (germline): SGHNT, YYREEE (reference sequence). The CDR3 region has the DNA TGTGCCAGCAGCTACGGGACAGATTACTATGGCTACACCTTC. Translated: CASSYGTDYYGYTF.

The chain employs TRBV6-1 and TRBJ2-3; 8 bases match TRBD1. CDR1 is MNHNS and CDR2 is SASEGT in the germline V gene. Trimming at V came to 6 bases and at J to 4 bases, leaving 9 bases not matched to a gene. CDR3 length equals 15 residues. CDR3 amino acids: CASRPRGREADTQYF. DNA for the CDR3: TGTGCCAGCAGACCCAGGGGGCGCGAGGCAGATACGCAGTATTTT.

The chain is built from TRBV4-1 and TRBJ2-7; D gene unclear. The CDR3 spans 14 residues. From germline, CDR1 is MGHRA and CDR2 YSYEKL. Deletions cut 1 base from V and 5 bases from J, with 12 bases between. CDR3 in amino acids: CASSQADATHEQYF. CDR3 coding DNA: TGCGCCAGCAGCCAAGCGGACGCCACCCACGAGCAGTACTTC.

V and J are TRBV29-1 and TRBJ2-2, with a possible D match to TRBD1 (6 bases). The CDR3 is 17 amino acids. Trimming cost V 5 bases and J 2 bases, with 21 bases left between them. Germline values: CDR1 SQVTM, CDR2 ANQGSEA. The CDR3 loop reads CSVSEGGQPFNTGELFF. CDR3 nucleotides: TGCAGCGTTTCAGAAGGGGGACAACCCTTTAACACCGGGGAGCTGTTTTTT.

This clone was seen a few times. The chain joins TRBV27 to TRBJ2-1, with 11 positions matching TRBD2. The CDR3 has 15 amino acids. Germline CDR1 is MNHEY and CDR2 is SMNVEV (reference sequence). The ends lost 5 bases at V and 7 bases at J; junction bases unmatched: 7. CDR3: CASSILAGVGNEQFF. DNA of the CDR3: TGTGCCAGCAGTATACTAGCGGGGGTGGGAAATGAGCAGTTCTTC.

The rearrangement uses TRBV19 and TRBJ2-7; 11 nucleotides agree with TRBD2. The CDR3 contains 14 residues. V was pared by 6 bases and J by 1 base, with 2 bases of the junction left unmatched. CDR1 is LNHDA, CDR2 SQIVND, per germline (reference sequence). The CDR3: CASRVAGGSYEQYF. For the CDR3, the DNA is TGTGCCAGTAGAGTAGCGGGAGGGTCCTACGAGCAGTACTTC.